This T cell receptor (beta chain) was recorded in a study of cytomegalovirus exposure and HLA in healthy donors. Study-wide results and limits: Later work found most CMV-associated TCR beta chains apparently HLA-restricted. Earlier analysis found most TCR beta V segments productive about 90% or about 30% of the time. In a later analysis, HLA-associated beta chains showed higher expansion and lower generation probabilities than comparable chains.

Nominal health characterized the donors when sampled, though unrecorded immune exposures were likely. Trimming left V 5 bases short and J 1 base short, with 9 bases between. Germline CDR1 is SGHTA and CDR2 is FQGNSA. The CDR3 is made up of 14 amino acids. Comments on this clone: Its cognate antigen is unknown.

Primers: 60 Vbeta forward and 13 Jbeta reverse. TCRdb keeps only in-frame clones here, not all; method: immunoSEQ multiplex PCR. The sample holds some 150,000 clones, approximately 80% seen once. This clonotype was obtained from a female donor in good health and CMV-seropositive. This chain connects TRBV7-2 to TRBJ1-3, with D maybe TRBD1 (5 bases). The source material was PBMCs. The CDR3: CASSPQGSGNTIYF. The CDR3 coding sequence is TGTGCCAGCAGCCCGCAGGGTTCTGGAAACACCATATATTTT. Drawing the rest from reference TRBV7-2 and TRBJ1-3, the complete variable domain is GAGVSQSPSNKVTEKGKDVELRCDPISGHTALYWYRQSLGQGLEFLIYFQGNSAPDKSGLPSDRFSAERTGGSVSTLTIQRTQQEDSAVYLCASSPQGSGNTIYFGEGSWLTVV.